The present TCR beta chain was sequenced within a study of post-analysis software for immune sequencing data. Study summary: Relapsing-remitting, secondary progressive and progressive-relapsing courses of multiple sclerosis were included.

Every TCR beta cDNA library bore unique molecular identifiers. With about 0.95 to 10 million T cells as the source, a few hundred thousand cDNA molecules resulted. TCRdb itself ran the PCR reads through MiXCR, one entry per CDR3 protein. The table includes 400,000 to 500,000 distinct CDR3 sequences, approximately 38% detected once. Germline-derived CDR1 and CDR2 are DFQATT and SNEGSKA (reference sequence). The CDR3 runs 14 residues. Overall study results and limits: Among five TRBV segments more frequent in patients than controls were TRBV5-6, TRBV5-1 and TRBV20-1. F-measure co-clustering was strong for batch-matched samples. Comparison with controls showed significantly lower normalized Chao1 diversity in multiple sclerosis patients.

A note on this clonotype: Its antigen is unknown. Germline and junction disagree at one end, which may indicate a read error.

This clonotype was sampled from a girl aged 2 to 9 with multiple sclerosis. Sample: blood. J is TRBJ1-5 and V is TRBV20-1; D might be TRBD1 (6 bases). The CDR3 is CSARAGASNQPKHF. CDR3 nucleotides: TGCAGTGCTAGAGCAGGGGCAAGCAATCAGCCCAAGCATTTT.